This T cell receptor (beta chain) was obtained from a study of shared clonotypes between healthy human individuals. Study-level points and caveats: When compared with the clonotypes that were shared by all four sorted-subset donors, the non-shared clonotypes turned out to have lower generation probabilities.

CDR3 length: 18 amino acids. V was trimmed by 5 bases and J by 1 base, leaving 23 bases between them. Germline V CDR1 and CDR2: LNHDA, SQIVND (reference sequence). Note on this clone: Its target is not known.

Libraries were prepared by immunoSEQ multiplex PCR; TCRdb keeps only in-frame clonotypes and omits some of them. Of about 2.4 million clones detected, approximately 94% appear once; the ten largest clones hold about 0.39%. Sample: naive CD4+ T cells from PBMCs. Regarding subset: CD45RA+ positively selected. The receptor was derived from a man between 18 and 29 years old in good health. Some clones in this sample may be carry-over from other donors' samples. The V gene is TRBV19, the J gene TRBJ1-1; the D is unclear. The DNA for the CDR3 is TGTGCCAGTAGTGCGAGGTTTCGGACTGGAAGCTCGAACACTGAAGCTTTCTTT. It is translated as CASSARFRTGSSNTEAFF.